This T cell receptor beta chain was identified during a study of graft-versus-host responses after intestinal transplantation. TCRdb keeps only in-frame clones here, not all; method: immunoSEQ multiplex PCR. The sample yields tens of thousands of clones, around 93% seen once. Germline values: CDR1 SNHLY, CDR2 FYNNEI. The V end lost 4 bases, the J end lost 0 bases, and 9 bases lay between the germline ends. This CDR3 comprises 14 residues. The receptor was derived from a human patient who received an intestinal transplant, so some T cells may come from the graft donor. Specimen: PBMCs, collected about 790 days after a first intestinal transplant, on the day of a second. The chain combines TRBV2 with TRBJ1-1; unclear D gene. The CDR3: CASSVSRMNTEAFF. The CDR3 DNA is TGTGCCAGCAGTGTGTCGAGGATGAACACTGAAGCTTTCTTT.